This T cell receptor (beta chain) was recovered during a study of Graves' ophthalmopathy and Graves' hyperthyroidism. Transcripts of RNA were the source for amplifying TCR beta CDR3 regions. A first-round RT-PCR used HTBI primers, followed by a second-round multiplex PCR. TCRdb re-called the multiplex PCR reads through MiXCR, storing one row per CDR3 protein. The top ten clones hold 26% of a sample with 35,000 to 50,000 distinct CDR3 sequences, 50% of them seen once. This clonotype was seen at least ten times. The length of the CDR3 is 14 residues. Germline V gene lookup returns CDR1 SGHNT and CDR2 YENEEA. V lost 5 bases to trimming and J lost 3 bases, with 13 bases between them.

Sequencing input: peripheral blood. The chain couples TRBV11-3 to TRBJ1-1; a possible D gene is TRBD1 (5 bases). This sequence originates from an adult woman with stable Graves' hyperthyroidism. As DNA, the CDR3 is TGTGCCAGCAGCATCCGGGACCGAGACACTGAAGCTTTCTTT. It yields the protein CASSIRDRDTEAFF.